The 25 T cell receptor beta chains given below trace back to one sample, sequenced in a study of identical twins. TCRdb reanalysed the 5' RACE reads using MiXCR and keeps one entry per CDR3 protein. The sample records roughly 700,000 distinct CDR3 sequences, roughly 8% being singletons. The sample was also linked to a second study, of yellow fever vaccine responses in identical twins.

Sequences were obtained from PBMCs. The receptor set was obtained from a woman younger than 35 in good health.

This rearrangement joins TRBV7-8 to TRBJ2-1; no clear D gene. Germline CDR1 is SGHVS and CDR2 is FQNEAQ. The length of the CDR3 is 18 residues. V was cut by 6 bases and J by 8 bases, with 29 bases left in between. CDR3 DNA sequence: TGTGCCAGCAGTCCACCCTTTCGGAGTCCACACTATTCGGATGAGCAGTTCTTC. Translating gives CASSPPFRSPHYSDEQFF.

In its sample, this clonotype was seen many times. The rearrangement links TRBV6-4 to TRBJ2-1; D is perhaps TRBD2 (6 bases). Germline V gene sequence: CDR1 MRHNA, CDR2 SNTAGT. The length of the CDR3 is 15 residues. The V end lost 7 bases, the J end lost 6 bases, and 19 bases lay between the germline ends. The CDR3 nucleotides read TGTGCCAGCATGGGGGGACCAGCGGAGGGCAATGAGCAGTTCTTC. Translation gives CASMGGPAEGNEQFF.

This clonotype turned up a few times. This rearrangement joins TRBV10-3 to TRBJ2-1; possibly TRBD1 for D (6 bases). Trimming cost V 7 bases and J 9 bases, with 19 bases left between them. Germline V lookup: CDR1 ENHRY, CDR2 SYGVKD. This CDR3 region has 14 residues. CDR3 in DNA: TGTGCCATCACTCCCGGAGAGGGGGTGGGTGAGCAGTTCTTC. Amino acids: CAITPGEGVGEQFF.

This clonotype was counted only a few times. This chain links TRBV20-1 with TRBJ2-7; D uncertain. The CDR3 loop spans 13 amino acids. From germline, CDR1 is DFQATT and CDR2 SNEGSKA (reference sequence). Trimming took off 3 bases at V and 6 bases at J, with 15 bases between the two ends. The CDR3, as DNA: TGCAGTGCTAGTGGGCAGCTCCTAGGCGAGCAGTACTTC. Protein: CSASGQLLGEQYF.

This clonotype was counted between two and nine times. Without the conserved terminal phenylalanine or tryptophan, this CDR3 likely stems from a read error. The chain uses TRBV28 and TRBJ2-2; 9 bases line up with TRBD1. Germline trimming cut 4 bases from V and 5 bases from J; bases unmatched to any gene: 11. Germline CDR1 and CDR2: MDHEN and SYDVKM. The CDR3 is made up of 17 amino acids. CDR3 nucleotide sequence: TGTGCCAGCAGTTCCACGGGACAGGGAAGATTAACCGGGGAGCTGTTTTCT. Its translation is CASSSTGQGRLTGELFS.

This chain connects TRBV5-6 to TRBJ2-1; 9 bases are a match to TRBD2. Germline CDR1 is SGHDT and CDR2 is YYEEEE. This CDR3 spans 15 amino acids. V was clipped by 6 bases and J by 4 bases; unmatched bases: 8. For the CDR3, the DNA is TGTGCCAGCAACCGCCGGCTAGCGGGGTACAATGAGCAGTTCTTC. Residues: CASNRRLAGYNEQFF.

The sample holds a few counts of this clonotype. The chain employs TRBV7-2 and TRBJ2-1; D remains ambiguous. Germline V gene sequence: CDR1 SGHTA, CDR2 FQGNSA. The CDR3 runs to 14 residues. With 7 bases removed from V and 0 bases from J, the gap between germline ends came to 10 bases. Written as DNA, the CDR3 is TGTGCCAGCATCAAGGAGAGCTCCTACAATGAGCAGTTCTTC. It is translated as CASIKESSYNEQFF.

This clonotype has a count of ten or more. The chain carries TRBV6-5 and TRBJ2-5; D not certain. Germline CDR1 and CDR2: MNHEY and SVGAGI. V gave up 2 bases and J gave up 2 bases, with 6 bases separating them. The CDR3 sequence is 13 residues long. This CDR3 reads CASSYGIQETQYF. CDR3 nucleotide sequence: TGTGCCAGCAGTTACGGGATACAAGAGACCCAGTACTTC.

This rearrangement joins TRBV20-1 to TRBJ2-7, with D possibly being TRBD1 (5 bases). The ends were cut back, 4 bases at V and 2 bases at J, with 12 bases in the middle. Germline assignment: CDR1 DFQATT and CDR2 SNEGSKA (reference sequence). The CDR3 covers 13 residues. CDR3 bases: TGCAGTGCTACCTGGACACAGCCCTACGAGCAGTACTTC. Its protein is CSATWTQPYEQYF.

This clonotype was picked up many times. The chain has TRBV29-1 and TRBJ1-1; D is unresolved. Deletions cut 1 base from V and 0 bases from J, with 12 bases between. CDR3 length: 15 residues. Germline V CDR1 and CDR2: SQVTM, ANQGSEA. As DNA, the CDR3 is TGCAGCGTTGAAGTAAGTCGGATTATGAACACTGAAGCTTTCTTT. Translation gives CSVEVSRIMNTEAFF. Supplemented by reference TRBV29-1 and TRBJ1-1, the full variable domain reads SAVISQKPSRDICQRGTSLTIQCQVDSQVTMMFWYRQQPGQSLTLIATANQGSEATYESGFVIDKFPISRPNLTFSTLTVSNMSPEDSSIYLCSVEVSRIMNTEAFFGQGTRLTVV.

This clonotype was seen more than once but under ten times. The chain is built from TRBV10-3 and TRBJ2-1; possible D gene TRBD2, 5 bases. Trimming shortened V by 2 bases and J by 6 bases, and 5 bases separated the two germline ends. The CDR3 runs to 12 residues. The V gene's germline CDR1 is ENHRY and CDR2 SYGVKD. This CDR3 is CAISERGNEQFF. The DNA of the CDR3 is TGTGCCATCAGTGAGCGGGGCAATGAGCAGTTCTTC.

In this sample, this clonotype turned up many times. J is TRBJ2-7 and V is TRBV29-1, with a possible D match to TRBD1 (5 bases). Trimming shortened V by 7 bases and J by 5 bases, and 21 bases separated the two germline ends. Germline V gene sequence: CDR1 SQVTM, CDR2 ANQGSEA. The CDR3 covers 14 residues. CDR3 nucleotides: TGCAGCGGGGGTAGAGTCCAGGGCGTCCACGAGCAGTACTTC. Protein sequence: CSGGRVQGVHEQYF.

The chain employs TRBV3-1 and TRBJ2-5, with 7 bases matching TRBD2. Looked up from germline, CDR1 is LGHDT and CDR2 is YNNKEL (reference sequence). The CDR3 is 17 residues long. The J segment lost 1 base and the V segment lost 7 bases, leaving 15 bases of the junction unmatched. The CDR3 bases are TGTGCCAGCACCCCCCCCGGGCAGCGGGGCCTCCAAGAGACCCAGTACTTC. It specifies CASTPPGQRGLQETQYF.

This clonotype has just a few counts. The chain combines TRBV7-3 with TRBJ1-1; a weak D match, TRBD1 (5 bases). This CDR3 has 15 amino acids. The V and J ends lost 1 base and 3 bases respectively, with 12 bases between them. In germline, CDR1 is SGHTA, CDR2 FQGTGA. The CDR3 nucleotides read TGTGCCAGCAGCTTAAGTTCAGGGCCCTACACTGAAGCTTTCTTT. Its protein is CASSLSSGPYTEAFF.

This clonotype has more than one count but fewer than ten. This rearrangement joins TRBV28 to TRBJ2-4; D not certain. Germline V lookup: CDR1 MDHEN, CDR2 SYDVKM. V lost 6 bases to trimming and J lost 4 bases, with 16 bases between them. The CDR3 loop spans 15 amino acids. CDR3 residues: CASSPQAVPKNIQYF. The CDR3 DNA follows: TGTGCCAGCAGCCCCCAGGCGGTACCAAAAAACATTCAGTACTTC.

The chain employs TRBV11-2 and TRBJ2-3, with 8 bases that match TRBD2. J was trimmed by 0 bases and V by 3 bases; bases with no gene match: 14. Germline CDR1 and CDR2: SGHAT and FQNNGV. CDR3 length: 19 amino acids. The CDR3 loop reads CASSFIIFGGGVSTDTQYF. The CDR3 nucleotides are TGTGCCAGCAGCTTTATAATTTTCGGGGGGGGCGTGAGCACAGATACGCAGTATTTT.

This clonotype has just a few counts. The chain combines TRBV12-3 or TRBV12-4 with TRBJ2-4, with D unresolved. The CDR3 consists of 13 residues. Between the trimmed V and J ends, which lost 3 bases and 5 bases, there was a span of 8 bases. This CDR3 reads CASSFALENIQYF. The CDR3 coding sequence is TGTGCCAGCAGTTTTGCGCTGGAAAACATTCAGTACTTC.

V and J are TRBV27 and TRBJ2-7, with D perhaps matching TRBD1 (6 bases). CDR1 is MNHEY and CDR2 is SMNVEV in the germline V gene (reference sequence). The CDR3 has 15 amino acids. V was clipped by 3 bases and J by 2 bases, with 14 bases between them. The CDR3 region has the DNA TGTGCCAGCAGTTTGACCGGGACATCAACCTACGAGCAGTACTTC. Translating it yields CASSLTGTSTYEQYF.

The rearrangement joins TRBV29-1 to TRBJ2-2, with 8 positions matching TRBD2. Germline CDR1 and CDR2: SQVTM and ANQGSEA. V lost 8 bases, J lost 8 bases, and 19 bases stayed unmatched. CDR3 length equals 16 residues. The CDR3, as DNA: TGCAGCATACGACTCGAACCAGCGGGAGCGGTGGGGGAGCTGTTTTTT. Its protein is CSIRLEPAGAVGELFF.

In its sample, this clonotype was seen a few times. The V gene is TRBV2, the J gene TRBJ2-1, with TRBD1 as a possible D gene (6 bases). Germline values: CDR1 SNHLY, CDR2 FYNNEI. V shed 6 bases and J shed 7 bases, with 16 bases lying between them. The CDR3 has 14 amino acids. The CDR3 region has the DNA TGTGCCAGCAGGGGACAAGGGAAGGCGAATGAGCAGTTCTTC. Protein: CASRGQGKANEQFF.

This clonotype was observed a few times. The genes are TRBV7-6 and TRBJ2-3; 15 bases fit TRBD2. Germline-derived CDR1 and CDR2 are SGHVS and FNYEAQ. The CDR3 length is 18 residues. V dropped 5 bases and J dropped 0; count of bases not matched to a gene: 6. The CDR3 sequence is CASSGRTSGRASTDTQYF. The CDR3 DNA is TGTGCCAGCAGCGGACGGACTAGCGGGAGGGCAAGCACAGATACGCAGTATTTT.

This clonotype was picked up a small number of times. V gene TRBV20-1 combines with J gene TRBJ1-4; D ambiguous. This CDR3 spans 16 amino acids. Germline-derived CDR1 and CDR2 are DFQATT and SNEGSKA (reference sequence). V gave up 2 bases and J gave up 8 bases, with 21 bases separating them. CDR3 in amino acids: CSARTFRGVHKEKLFF. CDR3 nucleotide sequence: TGCAGTGCTAGAACGTTTCGGGGAGTCCATAAGGAAAAACTGTTTTTT.

In this sample, this clonotype turned up a few times. This sequence joins TRBV7-8 and TRBJ2-3; 9 bases are a match to TRBD2. This CDR3 is 15 amino acids long. Germline trimming cut 3 bases from V and 4 bases from J; bases unmatched to any gene: 5. Germline V lookup: CDR1 SGHVS, CDR2 FQNEAQ. The CDR3 here is CASSLLAGSPDTQYF. CDR3 DNA: TGTGCCAGCAGCTTGCTAGCGGGGTCCCCAGATACGCAGTATTTT.

This clonotype has only a few counts. The chain has TRBV15 and TRBJ1-1; no clear D gene. The CDR3 spans 13 residues. Germline V gene data show CDR1 as LNHNV and CDR2 as YYDKDF (reference sequence). Trimming left V 0 bases short and J 7 bases short, with 9 bases between. CDR3 DNA: TGTGCCACCAGCAGAGATCTGTATAGTGAAGCTTTCTTT. It translates to CATSRDLYSEAFF.

This clonotype showed up many times. The J gene is TRBJ2-3, the V gene TRBV4-1; D remains unclear. CDR1 MGHRA and CDR2 YSYEKL come from the germline V gene. The CDR3 has 17 residues. Trimming pared 1 base from V and 0 bases from J, leaving 14 bases between. CDR3 coding DNA: TGCGCCAGCAGCCAAGTGGTAGTGGGCCTTAGCACAGATACGCAGTATTTT. The encoded protein is CASSQVVVGLSTDTQYF.